This TCR beta chain was recorded in a study of human T cells and chemical hapten exposure. Single cDNA molecules in the library carried unique molecular identifiers attached during preparation. Original processing methods: Counts of TCRs in each sample centred on a median of about 96,000 and extended from around 25,000 to 690,000. TCRdb called the 5' RACE reads again in MiXCR, with one record for every CDR3 protein. The V and J calls follow TCRdb's processing rather than the paper's. Of about 120,000 distinct CDR3 sequences in the sample, 15% to 20% were seen once. Unfractionated whole blood served as the source for total RNA extraction. CDR3 length: 17 residues. Germline trimming cut 6 bases from V and 0 bases from J; bases unmatched to any gene: 5. CDR1 is MGHRA and CDR2 is YSYEKL in the germline V gene.

This receptor was identified in a human donor in good health. The chain recombines TRBV4-1 with TRBJ2-7; 16 bases are a match to TRBD2. CDR3 sequence reads: CASSPGLAGGRSYEQYF. The CDR3, as DNA: TGCGCCAGCAGTCCGGGACTAGCGGGAGGGCGCTCCTACGAGCAGTACTTC.